The rows below give T cell receptor beta chains drawn from one sample of a study of T-cell reconstitution after alpha-beta-depleted transplantation in children. Each CDR3 protein is one row after TCRdb ran MiXCR on the PCR reads. The table includes roughly 670,000 distinct CDR3 sequences, roughly 13% detected once. The specimen comprised PBMCs, sampled before TCRalphabeta/CD19-depleted stem cell transplant. The receptors were sampled from a girl aged 2-10 years with congenital amegakaryocytic thrombocytopenia, due to receive a stem cell transplant. CDR3s include the opening cysteine and the closing phenylalanine or tryptophan. D genes are given only for firm matches. Only part of the rows carry a size: once, few, many, or a class if the clone is expanded.

V gene: TRBV20-1; CDR3 length: 14; D gene: TRBD1; clone size: many; J gene: TRBJ1-5; CDR3 protein: CSARDRGSNQPQHF; CDR3 DNA: TGCAGTGCTAGGGACAGGGGAAGCAATCAGCCCCAGCATTTT
V gene: TRBV28; CDR3 length: 13; D gene: .; clone size: many; J gene: TRBJ1-6; CDR3 protein: CASVTDTNSPLHF; CDR3 DNA: TGTGCCAGTGTGACGGACACCAATTCACCCCTCCACTTT
V gene: TRBV24-1; CDR3 length: 12; D gene: .; clone size: few; J gene: TRBJ2-1; CDR3 protein: CATRDLACEQFF; CDR3 DNA: TGTGCCACCAGAGACCTAGCGTGTGAGCAGTTCTTC
V gene: TRBV29-1; CDR3 length: 12; D gene: .; clone size: few; J gene: TRBJ2-2; CDR3 protein: CSGGENTGELFF; CDR3 DNA: TGCAGCGGGGGGGAGAACACCGGGGAGCTGTTTTTT
V gene: TRBV6-1; CDR3 length: 12; D gene: .; clone size: many; J gene: TRBJ1-1; CDR3 protein: CASSGTGTEAFF; CDR3 DNA: TGTGCCAGCAGTGGCACAGGGACTGAAGCTTTCTTT
V gene: TRBV28; CDR3 length: 17; D gene: .; clone size: few; J gene: TRBJ2-7; CDR3 protein: CASSFGWGGPPSYEQYF; CDR3 DNA: TGTGCCAGCAGTTTTGGCTGGGGTGGCCCCCCCTCCTACGAGCAGTACTTC
V gene: TRBV7-9; CDR3 length: 12; D gene: TRBD1; clone size: few; J gene: TRBJ2-1; CDR3 protein: CASSLAGTGWFF; CDR3 DNA: TGTGCCAGCAGCTTAGCCGGGACAGGGTGGTTCTTC
V gene: TRBV18; CDR3 length: 12; D gene: .; clone size: many; J gene: TRBJ1-1; CDR3 protein: CASSPGVTEAFF; CDR3 DNA: TGTGCCAGCTCACCGGGGGTAACTGAAGCTTTCTTT
V gene: TRBV5-4; CDR3 length: 15; D gene: .; clone size: few; J gene: TRBJ2-5; CDR3 protein: CASSIGRMFEETQYF; CDR3 DNA: TGTGCCAGCAGCATTGGGCGAATGTTTGAGGAGACCCAGTACTTC
V gene: TRBV5-1; CDR3 length: 18; D gene: TRBD2; clone size: many; J gene: TRBJ2-1; CDR3 protein: CASSISGLADMIFNEQFF; CDR3 DNA: TGCGCCAGCAGCATCTCGGGACTAGCGGATATGATTTTCAATGAGCAGTTCTTC
V gene: TRBV7-8; CDR3 length: 17; D gene: .; clone size: few; J gene: TRBJ2-2; CDR3 protein: CASSSTLFRGNTGELFF; CDR3 DNA: TGTGCCAGCAGCTCAACCTTGTTTAGGGGCAACACCGGGGAGCTGTTTTTT
V gene: TRBV5-1; CDR3 length: 14; D gene: .; clone size: many; J gene: TRBJ2-5; CDR3 protein: CASSLEGRRETQYF; CDR3 DNA: TGCGCCAGCAGCTTGGAGGGCCGGAGAGAGACCCAGTACTTC
V gene: TRBV18; CDR3 length: 14; D gene: .; clone size: .; J gene: TRBJ2-5; CDR3 protein: CASSPGRGKETQYF; CDR3 DNA: TGTGCCAGCTCACCCGGCCGGGGGAAGGAGACCCAGTACTTC
V gene: TRBV12-3/TRBV12-4; CDR3 length: 14; D gene: .; clone size: .; J gene: TRBJ1-6; CDR3 protein: CASSLGEFISPLHF; CDR3 DNA: TGTGCCAGCAGTTTAGGGGAATTTATATCACCCCTCCACTTT
V gene: TRBV12-3/TRBV12-4; CDR3 length: 14; D gene: TRBD1; clone size: many; J gene: TRBJ2-2; CDR3 protein: CASSDRGNTGELFF; CDR3 DNA: TGTGCCAGCAGCGACAGGGGAAACACCGGGGAGCTGTTTTTT
V gene: TRBV12-3/TRBV12-4; CDR3 length: 16; D gene: TRBD2; clone size: many; J gene: TRBJ2-5; CDR3 protein: CASSFPGLEVEETQYF; CDR3 DNA: TGTGCCAGCAGTTTTCCGGGACTAGAGGTCGAGGAGACCCAGTACTTC
V gene: TRBV7-9; CDR3 length: 15; D gene: .; clone size: many; J gene: TRBJ2-3; CDR3 protein: CASSFRLAGADTQYF; CDR3 DNA: TGTGCCAGCAGCTTTCGGCTAGCCGGGGCAGATACGCAGTATTTT
V gene: TRBV29-1; CDR3 length: 13; D gene: .; clone size: many; J gene: TRBJ1-1; CDR3 protein: CSVATGGNTEAFF; CDR3 DNA: TGCAGCGTTGCGACGGGCGGTAACACTGAAGCTTTCTTT
V gene: TRBV20-1; CDR3 length: 13; D gene: .; clone size: many; J gene: TRBJ2-1; CDR3 protein: CSARVDRWNEQFF; CDR3 DNA: TGCAGTGCTAGAGTAGACCGTTGGAATGAGCAGTTCTTC
V gene: TRBV21-1; CDR3 length: 17; D gene: .; clone size: many; J gene: TRBJ2-2; CDR3 protein: CASSKEGRPIRVCELFF; CDR3 DNA: TGTGCCAGCAGCAAAGAGGGACGCCCCATAAGGGTGTGCGAGCTGTTTTTT
V gene: TRBV20-1; CDR3 length: 16; D gene: TRBD2; clone size: .; J gene: TRBJ2-1; CDR3 protein: CSARGTSGARYNEQFF; CDR3 DNA: TGCAGTGCTAGAGGCACTAGCGGAGCCAGATACAATGAGCAGTTCTTC
V gene: TRBV20-1; CDR3 length: 14; D gene: TRBD1; clone size: .; J gene: TRBJ1-1; CDR3 protein: CSARVGDRYTEAFF; CDR3 DNA: TGCAGTGCTAGAGTGGGGGACAGGTACACTGAAGCTTTCTTT
V gene: TRBV20-1; CDR3 length: 13; D gene: .; clone size: .; J gene: TRBJ2-1; CDR3 protein: CSADSSEWNEQFF; CDR3 DNA: TGCAGTGCAGACTCTAGCGAATGGAATGAGCAGTTCTTC